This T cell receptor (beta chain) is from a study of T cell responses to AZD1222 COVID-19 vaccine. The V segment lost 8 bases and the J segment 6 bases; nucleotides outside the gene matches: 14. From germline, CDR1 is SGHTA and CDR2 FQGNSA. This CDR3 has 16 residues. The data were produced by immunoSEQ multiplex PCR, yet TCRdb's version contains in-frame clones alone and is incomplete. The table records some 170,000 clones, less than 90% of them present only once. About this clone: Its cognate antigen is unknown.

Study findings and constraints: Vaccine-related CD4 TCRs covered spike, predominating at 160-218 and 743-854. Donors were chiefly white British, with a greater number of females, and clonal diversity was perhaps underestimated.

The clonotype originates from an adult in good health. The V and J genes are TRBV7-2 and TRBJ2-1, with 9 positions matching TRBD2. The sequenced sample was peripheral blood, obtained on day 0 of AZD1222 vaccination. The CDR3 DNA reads TGTGCCAGCGGACGAGATGCGGGACTAGCTTCCAATGAGCAGTTCTTC. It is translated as CASGRDAGLASNEQFF.